These T cell receptor beta chains were read from a single sample in a study of shared clonotypes between healthy human individuals. TCRdb's copy holds only in-frame clones and misses some; the assay was immunoSEQ multiplex PCR. The sample holds 2 million or so clones, 90% to 95% seen once. Input material: naive CD4+ T cells sorted from blood. Every receptor here comes from a man younger than 30 in good health. Both conserved end residues are part of each CDR3. Each record gives: V gene, CDR3 protein.

V gene: TRBV10-3
CDR3 protein: CAIRAGDSYNEQFF

V gene: TRBV4-1
CDR3 protein: CASRLETSTDTQYF

V gene: TRBV27
CDR3 protein: CASSPDRGMGSPLHF

V gene: TRBV10-3
CDR3 protein: CAIRSGNGNTIYF

V gene: TRBV5-1
CDR3 protein: CASSFGQNYGYTF

V gene: TRBV4-1
CDR3 protein: CASSQYAGTPSSYNSPLHF

V gene: TRBV7-2
CDR3 protein: CASSPVQGIYNEQFF

V gene: TRBV6-6
CDR3 protein: CASNSGTANTGELFF

V gene: TRBV18
CDR3 protein: CASSPREAGNTIYF

V gene: TRBV15
CDR3 protein: CATRAGRDLDEQYF

V gene: TRBV19
CDR3 protein: CASREQGGNSPLHF

V gene: TRBV28
CDR3 protein: CASSLRQGDYEQYF

V gene: TRBV10-1
CDR3 protein: CASWGQGINEQFF

V gene: TRBV6-5
CDR3 protein: CASSYGYGYTF

V gene: TRBV30
CDR3 protein: CAWRIGLDTEAFF

V gene: TRBV2
CDR3 protein: CASSYRDNYGYTF

V gene: TRBV6-1
CDR3 protein: CASSEGDQPQHF

V gene: TRBV5-1
CDR3 protein: CASSLAGQGYTEAFF

V gene: TRBV7-8
CDR3 protein: CASSLVREGLNEQFF

V gene: TRBV18
CDR3 protein: CASSPGQGRGEKLFF

V gene: TRBV9
CDR3 protein: CASSREGTDTQYF

V gene: TRBV6-5
CDR3 protein: CASSYDGSYEQYF

V gene: TRBV11-1
CDR3 protein: CASSAGTGWDNEQFF

V gene: TRBV18
CDR3 protein: CASSPRLTGRNTGELFF

V gene: TRBV2
CDR3 protein: CASNKRPQETQYF

V gene: TRBV18
CDR3 protein: CASSPQGVGTEAFF

V gene: TRBV6-5
CDR3 protein: CASSRGEEAFF

V gene: TRBV6-1
CDR3 protein: CASNAGALGNEQFF